A selection of T cell receptor beta chains follows, all from one sample in a study of control samples from healthy donors and cancer patients. Clones were read by immunoSEQ multiplex PCR, and TCRdb kept only the in-frame ones, dropping some. The sample carries some 130,000 clones, around 93% recorded once. The source material was blood. The origin of the receptors is a man aged 18 to 29 in good health. CDR3s include the opening cysteine and the closing phenylalanine or tryptophan.

v_call cdr3_aa
TRBV6-4 CASSDPPHLSEAYEQYF
TRBV6-5 CATVLSSNQPQHF
TRBV27 CASSPHPQGRNTEAFF
TRBV21-1 CASSKGAGGRETQYF
TRBV9 CASSAGQGLDEQYF
TRBV30 CAWIRAGEMPNYGYTF
TRBV5-1 CASSLESQGNTIYF
TRBV5-4 CASSPPRAGGPTGELFF
TRBV11-3 CASSLELNTEAFF
TRBV7-9 CASSAADSPLHF
TRBV5-1 CASSFWTGGVADTQYF
TRBV10-2 CASSEGRSGNTIYF
TRBV6-5 CASGDRVSTEAFF
TRBV2 CASDRQGGQPQHF
TRBV9 CASSGRGLGTEAFF
TRBV10-1 CASSDGTARLGEQFF
TRBV9 CASSPEGTSNQPQHF
TRBV5-1 CASSLARDTLIYEQYF
TRBV7-9 CASSLGQGDEQYF
TRBV6-1 CASSELTFGTYEQYF
TRBV7-6 CASSPSSRDRTYSPLHF
TRBV7-9 CASSQGSGYTF
TRBV24-1 CATGTGDSNQPQHF